Described below is a single T cell receptor (beta chain) sequence and its context. This record belongs to a study of blood T cell repertoires in COVID-19. Study context: Sites across the United States, Italy and Spain contributed samples from acute and convalescent COVID-19.

Participant-reported clinical history was the basis for cohort assignment. Sequenced by immunoSEQ multiplex PCR; TCRdb stores in-frame clones only, minus some. This sample carries 300,000 to 400,000 clones, about 90% of them seen once, and the ten largest clones take approximately 0.99%. Trimming took 0 bases from V and 3 from J; bases not matched to a gene: 4. Germline assignment: CDR1 SGHDT and CDR2 YYEEEE. The CDR3 has 15 amino acids. The sequencing sample was made of PBMCs or T cells enriched from blood (not recorded which). This TCR came from a woman aged 25-40 years who had recovered from COVID-19. The chain employs TRBV5-6 and TRBJ2-7; 9 bases align to TRBD1. This CDR3 reads CASSLGRTGDYEQYF. CDR3 in DNA: TGTGCCAGCAGCTTGGGAAGGACAGGGGACTACGAGCAGTACTTC.